This is a list of T cell receptor beta chains from one sample in a study of T cell responses to AZD1222 COVID-19 vaccine. Clones were read by immunoSEQ multiplex PCR, and TCRdb kept only the in-frame ones, dropping some. The sample consists of under 150,000 clones, 90% of them appearing once. The sequences come from peripheral blood, collected on day 0 of AZD1222 vaccination. These receptors were obtained from an adult in good health. Both conserved end residues are part of each CDR3. D genes are given only for firm matches. Size is stated for part of the rows, as once, few or many counts, or as a class when the clone is expanded.

D gene,V gene,J gene,clone size,CDR3 protein,CDR3 DNA
.,TRBV3-1/TRBV3-2,TRBJ2-3,.,CASSQDWFRAGYTDTQYF,TGTGCCAGCAGCCAAGATTGGTTCCGGGCAGGGTACACAGATACGCAGTATTTT
TRBD2,TRBV7-2,TRBJ2-7,.,CASSSLPGGVYEQYF,TGTGCCAGCAGCTCCCTTCCGGGAGGGGTCTACGAGCAGTACTTC
.,TRBV30,TRBJ2-3,.,CAWSGTGLTDTQYF,TGTGCCTGGAGTGGGACTGGACTCACAGATACGCAGTATTTT
TRBD1,TRBV19,TRBJ1-2,.,CASSTDRDYGYTF,TGTGCCAGTAGTACCGACAGGGACTATGGCTACACCTTC
.,TRBV25-1,TRBJ1-1,.,CASSFYGAMNTEAFF,TGTGCCAGCAGTTTTTATGGGGCTATGAACACTGAAGCTTTCTTT
.,TRBV11-3,TRBJ1-3,once,CASSLRVGSSGNTIYF,TGTGCCAGCAGCTTAAGAGTTGGCAGCTCTGGAAACACCATATATTTT
TRBD1,TRBV7-7,TRBJ1-1,.,CASSDRGPSRGGTEAFF,TGTGCTAGCAGCGACAGGGGGCCCTCTAGGGGGGGCACTGAAGCTTTCTTT
TRBD1,TRBV2,TRBJ2-3,.,CASRSDRGGTDTQYF,TGTGCCAGCAGATCCGACAGGGGCGGAACAGATACGCAGTATTTT
.,TRBV21-1,TRBJ1-6,once,CASPGRHMNSPLHF,TGTGCCAGCCCCGGGAGGCATATGAATTCACCCCTCCACTTT
.,TRBV19,TRBJ2-3,.,CASSIARGLTDTQYF,TGTGCCAGTAGTATCGCCCGGGGGCTCACAGATACGCAGTATTTT
TRBD1,TRBV29-1,TRBJ2-7,.,CSVEKGQGYEQYF,TGCAGCGTTGAAAAGGGACAGGGTTACGAGCAGTACTTC
TRBD1,TRBV7-9,TRBJ1-1,once,CASSLTRPDRVTEAFF,TGTGCCAGCAGCTTAACTAGACCCGACAGGGTAACTGAAGCTTTCTTT
.,TRBV7-2,TRBJ2-4,.,CASSLVSGDIQYF,TGTGCCAGCAGCTTAGTGTCAGGGGACATTCAGTACTTC
.,TRBV19,TRBJ2-3,.,CASPLPSTDTQYF,TGTGCCAGTCCACTACCTAGCACAGATACGCAGTATTTT
TRBD1,TRBV19,TRBJ2-5,.,CASSTTGEETQYF,TGTGCCAGTAGTACCACAGGGGAAGAGACCCAGTACTTC
TRBD2,TRBV18,TRBJ2-3,once,CASSSLPGLASQGAADTQYF,TGTGCCAGCTCATCACTACCGGGACTAGCGAGTCAAGGGGCGGCAGATACGCAGTATTTT
.,TRBV6-4,TRBJ2-2,.,CASSEGSEAGELFF,TGTGCCAGCAGCGAGGGAAGCGAGGCCGGGGAGCTGTTTTTT
TRBD1,TRBV29-1,TRBJ1-3,.,CSVLGTGSGNTIYF,TGCAGCGTTCTCGGGACAGGGTCTGGAAACACCATATATTTT
.,TRBV24-1,TRBJ2-1,.,CATSDLSRNEQFF,TGTGCCACCAGTGATTTGTCCAGAAATGAGCAGTTCTTC
.,TRBV5-6,TRBJ1-3,.,CASSQEPDSSGNTIYF,TGTGCCAGCAGTCAGGAGCCGGACAGCTCTGGAAACACCATATATTTT
TRBD2,TRBV4-2,TRBJ2-1,.,CASSQEGRGSGANEQFF,TGTGCCAGCAGCCAAGAGGGTCGCGGGAGTGGAGCCAATGAGCAGTTCTTC